This T cell receptor beta chain is from a study of blood T cell repertoires in COVID-19. Study background: Both acute and convalescent COVID-19 samples were obtained from the United States, Italy and Spain. In each case, the material was cDNA or gDNA derived from T cells, B-cell-depleted T cells, or PBMCs.

This clone was detected once. The assay was immunoSEQ multiplex PCR, and TCRdb's table has in-frame clones only and misses some. This table holds fewer than 45,000 clones, 87% found once. The specimen sequenced was peripheral blood. The clonotype originates from an older man with active COVID-19.

CDR3 sequence: CASSLQGAEAEAFF. The CDR3 DNA follows: TGTGCCAGCTCACTCCAGGGGGCTGAGGCTGAAGCTTTCTTT. The chain employs TRBV18 and TRBJ1-1; 8 positions match TRBD1. Germline V gene data show CDR1 as KGHSH and CDR2 as LQKENI. J lost 6 bases, V lost 4 bases, and 7 bases had no gene match. The CDR3 has 14 amino acids. The variable domain in full, with the rest retrieved from reference TRBV18 and TRBJ1-1, is NAGVMQNPRHLVRRRGQEARLRCSPMKGHSHVYWYRQLPEEGLKFMVYLQKENIIDESGMPKERFSAEFPKEGPSILRIQQVVRGDSAAYFCASSLQGAEAEAFFGQGTRLTVV.